Below, 19 T cell receptor beta chains from the same sample are listed, as sequenced in a study of cytomegalovirus exposure and HLA in healthy donors. This PCR relied on a set of 60 Vbeta primers and 13 Jbeta primers. TCRdb's copy holds only in-frame clones and misses some; the assay was immunoSEQ multiplex PCR. This repertoire includes more than 70,000 clones. Source material: PBMCs. The receptors shown here come from a woman aged 55-75 years in good health and CMV-seronegative.

This chain joins TRBV27 and TRBJ1-5, with 7 bases fitting TRBD1. The V gene end was trimmed by 7 bases and the J gene end by 2 bases; junction bases not matched to a gene: 8. The CDR3 is 15 amino acids. Germline V CDR1 and CDR2: MNHEY, SMNVEV (reference sequence). The CDR3 coding sequence is TGTGCCAGCACCTTGGGACAGTCGGGCAATCAGCCCCAGCATTTT. Amino acids: CASTLGQSGNQPQHF.

This chain uses TRBV29-1 with TRBJ2-5; TRBD2 matches at 7 bases. CDR1 and CDR2 (germline): SQVTM, ANQGSEA. This CDR3 has 15 amino acids. V lost 1 base and J lost 2; bases outside the gene matches: 7. The CDR3 protein is CSVEGPGGWQETQYF. The CDR3 DNA follows: TGCAGCGTTGAAGGTCCGGGGGGTTGGCAAGAGACCCAGTACTTC.

This sequence joins TRBV19 and TRBJ2-2; 7 bases fit TRBD2. V dropped 5 bases and J dropped 1; count of bases not matched to a gene: 13. CDR1 and CDR2 (germline): LNHDA, SQIVND (reference sequence). The CDR3 loop spans 18 amino acids. The CDR3 region is CASSQSGTTVLNTGELFF. The CDR3 nucleotides are TGTGCCAGTAGTCAGAGCGGGACCACCGTTCTGAACACCGGGGAGCTGTTTTTT.

This chain joins TRBV5-6 and TRBJ2-1, with TRBD1 matching over 12 bases. Trimming removed 4 bases from V and 8 bases from J; junction bases left unmatched: 10. This CDR3 is 16 amino acids long. Germline loops: CDR1 SGHDT, CDR2 YYEEEE. The CDR3 is CASSPSLGQGAYEQFF. For the CDR3, the DNA is TGTGCCAGCAGCCCGAGTTTGGGACAGGGGGCCTATGAGCAGTTCTTC.

CDR3 residues: CASSKERDTSGNTIYF. The CDR3 region has the DNA TGTGCCAGCAGTAAAGAACGGGACACCTCTGGAAACACCATATATTTT. The chain couples TRBV6-1 to TRBJ1-3; perhaps TRBD1 as D (6 bases). Germline values: CDR1 MNHNS, CDR2 SASEGT. The V end lost 5 bases, the J end lost 0 bases, and 14 bases lay between the germline ends. The CDR3 length is 16 residues.

The V and J genes are TRBV30 and TRBJ2-1; 10 nucleotides line up with TRBD2. Germline assignment: CDR1 GTSNPN and CDR2 SVGIG (reference sequence). There are 15 residues in the CDR3. After removal of 4 bases from V and 7 bases from J, the junction contained 10 bases not matched to a gene. CDR3 in amino acids: CAWKGPSGSHNEQFF. The CDR3 bases are TGTGCCTGGAAGGGACCTAGCGGGAGCCATAATGAGCAGTTCTTC.

This chain uses TRBV7-2 with TRBJ2-7; D unresolved. CDR3 length equals 14 residues. Germline-derived CDR1 and CDR2 are SGHTA and FQGNSA. The ends were cut back, 1 base at V and 2 bases at J, with 9 bases in the middle. CDR3 sequence reads: CASSLGVYPYEQYF. The DNA of the CDR3 is TGTGCCAGCAGCTTAGGCGTGTACCCCTACGAGCAGTACTTC.

The gene calls are TRBV5-4 and TRBJ2-7; 7 positions match TRBD2. The V segment lost 0 bases and the J segment 7 bases; nucleotides outside the gene matches: 10. The germline gives CDR1 SGHNT, CDR2 YYREEE (reference sequence). This CDR3 spans 15 amino acids. CDR3 sequence: CASSLEVGGVGEQYF. CDR3 bases: TGTGCCAGCAGCTTGGAGGTGGGGGGGGTTGGAGAGCAGTACTTC. Drawing the rest from reference TRBV5-4 and TRBJ2-7, the complete variable domain is ETGVTQSPTHLIKTRGQQVTLRCSSQSGHNTVSWYQQALGQGPQFIFQYYREEENGRGNFPPRFSGLQFPNYSSELNVNALELDDSALYLCASSLEVGGVGEQYFGPGTRLTVT.

The chain combines TRBV19 with TRBJ2-1, with 12 bases matching TRBD2. The germline V gene has CDR1 LNHDA and CDR2 SQIVND (reference sequence). The CDR3 length is 15 residues. J lost 8 bases, V lost 5 bases, and 7 bases had no gene match. The CDR3, as DNA: TGTGCCAGTAGTTCGTTACTAGCGGGAGGATATGAGCAGTTCTTC. Its protein is CASSSLLAGGYEQFF.

The CDR3 nucleotides are TGTGCCAGCAGTTTACAGGGGTATAATGAGCAGTTCTTC. Amino acid sequence: CASSLQGYNEQFF. V is TRBV28 and J is TRBJ2-1, with D tentatively TRBD1 (6 bases). The CDR3 contains 13 residues. Trimming took 2 bases from V and 7 from J, leaving 9 bases between them. From germline, CDR1 is MDHEN and CDR2 SYDVKM.

The rearrangement joins TRBV11-2 to TRBJ2-1; perhaps TRBD1 as D (6 bases). Trimming took off 5 bases at V and 2 bases at J, with 13 bases between the two ends. The germline gives CDR1 SGHAT, CDR2 FQNNGV. CDR3 length equals 15 residues. CDR3: CASSPGHEAYNEQFF. DNA of the CDR3: TGTGCCAGCAGCCCGGGACACGAAGCCTACAATGAGCAGTTCTTC.

The chain combines TRBV5-1 with TRBJ1-3; D possibly corresponds to TRBD1 (6 bases). V was shortened by 4 bases and J by 0 bases, with 14 bases between the two germline ends. CDR1 and CDR2 (germline): SGHRS, YFSETQ. The CDR3 length is 16 residues. The CDR3: CASSQYGTSSGNTIYF. CDR3 in DNA: TGCGCCAGCAGCCAGTACGGGACAAGCTCTGGAAACACCATATATTTT.

V usage is TRBV19 and J usage is TRBJ2-7, with D possibly TRBD1 on 5 matching bases. The CDR3 sequence is 15 residues long. From germline, CDR1 is LNHDA and CDR2 SQIVND (reference sequence). Trimming removed 2 bases from V and 3 bases from J, with 14 bases in between. CDR3 bases: TGTGCCAGTAGTATAAGGGGAATTTTAGGCTACGAGCAGTACTTC. This encodes CASSIRGILGYEQYF. Complete variable domain (other parts from reference TRBV19 and TRBJ2-7): DGGITQSPKYLFRKEGQNVTLSCEQNLNHDAMYWYRQDPGQGLRLIYYSQIVNDFQKGDIAEGYSVSREKKESFPLTVTSAQKNPTAFYLCASSIRGILGYEQYFGPGTRLTVT.

The rearrangement uses TRBV7-2 and TRBJ2-7, with TRBD2 matching over 12 bases. The CDR3 has 15 amino acids. CDR1 and CDR2 from the germline V gene are SGHTA and FQGNSA. J gave up 2 bases and V 4 bases, and 3 bases lay outside the gene matches. CDR3: CASSSGLAGPYEQYF. The CDR3 coding sequence is TGTGCCAGCAGCTCCGGACTAGCGGGACCCTACGAGCAGTACTTC.

The J gene is TRBJ1-2, the V gene TRBV29-1; 10 positions agree with TRBD1. Germline CDR1 SQVTM, CDR2 ANQGSEA. The junction had 4 bases not matched to a gene; V was cut back by 7 bases and J by 8 bases. The CDR3 totals 11 residues. The CDR3 nucleotides read TGCAGCGCCGGACAGGGGGGAGGCTACACCTTC. Protein product: CSAGQGGGYTF.

The chain has TRBV28 and TRBJ1-1, with D uncertain. The CDR3 is 14 amino acids. Germline V lookup: CDR1 MDHEN, CDR2 SYDVKM. V lost 3 bases and J lost 5, with 13 bases in between. The CDR3 DNA follows: TGTGCCAGCAGTTTGGTGGCCTTGAGGACTGAAGCTTTCTTT. Amino acid sequence: CASSLVALRTEAFF.

The chain joins TRBV6-5 to TRBJ1-4, with TRBD1 matching 8 bases. This CDR3 is built from 16 residues. Germline V lookup: CDR1 MNHEY, CDR2 SVGAGI. V was clipped by 3 bases and J by 7 bases; unmatched bases: 10. The CDR3 is CASSYSRDRSAEKLFF. The CDR3, as DNA: TGTGCCAGCAGTTATTCCCGGGACAGGTCGGCTGAAAAACTGTTTTTT.

The CDR3 reads CASSLWGGADGYTF. CDR3 DNA sequence: TGCGCCAGCAGTCTATGGGGGGGGGCCGATGGCTACACCTTC. The rearrangement uses TRBV4-3 and TRBJ1-2; tentatively, D is TRBD1 (6 bases). The CDR3 length is 14 residues. The V gene's germline CDR1 is LGHNA and CDR2 YSLEER. V shed 6 bases and J shed 6 bases, with 17 bases lying between them.

The genes are TRBV11-2 and TRBJ2-1; 7 bases line up with TRBD2. The V segment lost 4 bases and the J segment 2 bases; nucleotides outside the gene matches: 5. From germline, CDR1 is SGHAT and CDR2 FQNNGV. The CDR3 loop spans 15 amino acids. CDR3 protein: CASSSAGDPYNEQFF. The CDR3, as DNA: TGTGCCAGCAGCTCGGCGGGAGACCCCTACAATGAGCAGTTCTTC.